A selection of T cell receptor beta chains follows, all from one sample in a study of T cell repertoires in cytomegalovirus infection. MiXCR, applied by TCRdb to the reads, yields one record per CDR3 protein. The sample lists roughly 180,000 distinct CDR3 sequences; over 25% were seen once. Sequencing was carried out using PBMCs. These receptor sequences come from a human donor in good health (CMV status not recorded). Some clones in this sample may be carry-over from other donors' samples. The CDR3 runs from the conserved cysteine through the conserved F or W. The D gene is left open where the match is weak. A clone size is listed for some rows: how often the clone was seen (once, few, many), or a class if it is expanded.

J	D	V	size	DNA	CDR3
TRBJ2-7	NA	TRBV5-1	few	TGCGCCAGCAGCTTTGAAGGGATACGGGACGAGCAGTACTTC	CASSFEGIRDEQYF
TRBJ2-3	NA	TRBV11-2	NA	TGTGCCAGCAGCTTACGGGGTGTCCCTAGCACAGATACGCAGTATTTT	CASSLRGVPSTDTQYF
TRBJ2-7	TRBD2	TRBV19	NA	TGTGCCAGTAGTATAAGCGGGATAGACGAGCAGTACTTC	CASSISGIDEQYF
TRBJ1-1	NA	TRBV7-8	NA	TGTGCCATCAGCTCATCTCCGGGACGCTCAAGGGGTGGCACTGAAGCTTTCTTT	CAISSSPGRSRGGTEAFF
TRBJ2-1	TRBD2	TRBV6-5	NA	TGTGCCAGCAGTAACCTAGCGGGGAGCTCCTACAATGAGCAGTTCTTC	CASSNLAGSSYNEQFF
TRBJ2-6	TRBD1	TRBV14	NA	TGTGCCAGCAGCCGGCTGGGACAGGGAACCTCTGGGGCCAACGTCCTGACTTTC	CASSRLGQGTSGANVLTF
TRBJ2-2	NA	TRBV11-2	many	TGTGCCAGCAGCTTAATGGAGGGAACCGGGGAGCTGTTTTTT	CASSLMEGTGELFF
TRBJ2-7	NA	TRBV7-2	many	TGTGCCAGCAGCTCCACCAGTGCCTACGAGCAGTACTTC	CASSSTSAYEQYF
TRBJ2-3	NA	TRBV30	few	TGTGCCTGGAGTGTACGTCCGGTGGATACGCAGTATTTT	CAWSVRPVDTQYF
TRBJ1-1	NA	TRBV6-2/TRBV6-3	NA	TGTGCCACCGTATCCGATGGCGTGAACACTGAAGCTTTCTTT	CATVSDGVNTEAFF
TRBJ2-1	TRBD1	TRBV6-5	NA	TGTGCCAGCAGCCCATCCAGGGGGCTAGGCTCCTACAATGAGCAGTTCTTC	CASSPSRGLGSYNEQFF
TRBJ2-7	NA	TRBV20-1	NA	TGCAGTGCTAGGGGGGCAGAGACCTACGAGCAGTACTTC	CSARGAETYEQYF